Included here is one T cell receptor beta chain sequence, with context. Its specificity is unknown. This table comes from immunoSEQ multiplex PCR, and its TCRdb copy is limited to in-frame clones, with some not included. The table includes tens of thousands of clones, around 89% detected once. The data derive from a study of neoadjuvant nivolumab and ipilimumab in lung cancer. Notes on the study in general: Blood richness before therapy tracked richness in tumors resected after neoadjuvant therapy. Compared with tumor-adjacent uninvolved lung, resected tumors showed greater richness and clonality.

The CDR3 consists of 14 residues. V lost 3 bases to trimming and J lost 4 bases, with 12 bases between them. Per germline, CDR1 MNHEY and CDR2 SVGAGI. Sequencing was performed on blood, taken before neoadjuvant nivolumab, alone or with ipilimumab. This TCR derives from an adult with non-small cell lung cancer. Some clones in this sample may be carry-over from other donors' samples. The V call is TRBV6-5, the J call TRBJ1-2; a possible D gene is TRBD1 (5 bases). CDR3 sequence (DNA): TGTGCCAGCAGTTATCCAGGGTTCGGCTATGGCTACACCTTC. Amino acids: CASSYPGFGYGYTF.